This T cell receptor (beta chain) was captured in a study of a mutant IDH1 vaccine in newly diagnosed glioma. On the study more broadly: In weeks 1, 3, 5, 7, 11, 15, 19 and 23, patients were immunized, eight times in all. Study-wide results and limits: There seemed to be no relation between pseudoprogression and changes in top peripheral T cell clonotypes.

This clone appeared once. Its specificity is not known. Profiled with immunoSEQ multiplex PCR; TCRdb holds only in-frame clones, not every one. Of tens of thousands of clones detected, about four fifths appear once; the ten largest clones hold 6.2%. As for time point: week 23, last vaccination. Doses comprised 300 ug of mutant IDH1 20-mer peptide each, plus topical imiquimod. The source material was PBMCs, sampled from a glioma patient whose treatment included an IDH1 peptide vaccine. This TCR came from a man aged 40-49 years with glioma.

The CDR3 region is CASSLWGSTDTQYF. CDR3 bases: TGTGCCAGCAGTTTATGGGGTAGCACAGATACGCAGTATTTT. This chain links TRBV27 with TRBJ2-3; D not certain. V dropped 1 base and J dropped 0 bases, with 5 bases sitting between them. The CDR3 is 14 amino acids. Germline-derived CDR1 and CDR2 are MNHEY and SMNVEV (reference sequence).